What follows describes a single T cell receptor beta chain. This clone was observed at least ten times. Its recognized antigen is unknown. The sample holds no much larger clone one base away, and base qualities are not on file. TCRbeta CDR3 regions were amplified from genomic DNA using the immunoSEQ Assay, a bias-controlled multiplex PCR. Concerning the study's data processing: Within the assay, amplification of reference gene primers was used to estimate how many nucleated cells each sample contained. Sequence reads were collapsed and filtered to measure the absolute abundance of every unique TCRbeta CDR3 rearrangement. For each sample, productive Simpson clonality was calculated as the square root of Simpson's diversity index over productive rearrangements. As stored in TCRdb, this immuneACCESS dataset retains in-frame rearrangements with V and J assigned. A fraction of the clones does not appear; measured against another copy, unresolved V genes explain less than half of the discrepancy, and the remainder lacks a known reason. V, J and clone size are those of that table, while D and trimming were read from the DNA. In all, the sample holds around 310,000 clones, and almost 90% of those were seen once. The ten largest clones take up 0.8% to 1.3% of the sample.

This sample was taken from a study of blood T cell repertoires in COVID-19 (dated by TCRdb to 2019 to 2021). The study in broad terms: Collaborator samples came from the United States, Italy and Spain and covered acute and convalescent phases of COVID-19. Samples were obtained from the ongoing ImmuneRACE study (first 160 participants) and from over 1,000 subjects provided by 6 global collaborators. Where available, HLA class I and class II types were obtained from metadata supplied by the sample provider rather than from assay-based typing. Deeply sampled blood TCRbeta repertoires from subjects exposed to, actively infected with, or recovered from COVID-19 were included in the dataset. Nearly every sample came with metadata listing a de-identified subject ID, COVID-19 status, age in years and sex. The repertoires were released in a freely available public database meant as a resource for research on the immune response to SARS-CoV-2. The prospective study material was composed of cDNA or gDNA derived from T cells, B-cell-depleted T cells, or PBMCs.

What the work shows at the level of the full study, not this receptor alone: The amount of clinical and demographic metadata varied by source and participant and was provided uncurated.

The CDR3 goes from the cysteine to the phenylalanine over 13 residues. Left in the record is the CDR3 DNA by itself, 39 bases read in frame from the first base. According to the germline V gene (reference sequence), CDR1 reads LNHNV and CDR2 reads YYDKDF. The V and J ends are trimmed by 2 bases and 1 base, leaving 5 bases between them. In Seattle, one collaborating source enrolled patients while the infection was active and tracked those patients longitudinally over the course of disease. Each collaborating institution followed its own protocols to collect whole blood in K2EDTA tubes. Collaborator samples were shipped for TCRbeta analysis as frozen whole blood, isolated PBMCs, or DNA extracted from either sample type.

The sequenced material came from peripheral blood. The chain was built from TRBV15 and TRBJ1-1; no D gene is confidently identified. The receptor was isolated from a middle-aged woman with COVID-19, enrolled during active disease. The sequenced DNA: TGTGCCACCAGCAGACTCGGGAACACTGAAGCTTTCTTT. Translation gives CATSRLGNTEAFF.